The 24 T cell receptor beta chains below were found in one sample sequenced in a study of CD8+CD57+ T cells in acquired aplastic anemia. Genomic DNA, the template, was used for profiling of the TCR beta VDJ and CDR3. MiXCR, run by TCRdb on the reads, gives a single entry per CDR3 protein. This table has hundreds of thousands of distinct CDR3 sequences, around 68% appearing once. Sequencing input: sorted CD4+, CD8+, or CD8+CD57+ T cells (not recorded which) from PBMCs. The receptors were gathered from a human donor in good health, serving as a control.

The chain couples TRBV19 to TRBJ1-5; D is perhaps TRBD1 (6 bases). Germline CDR1 LNHDA, CDR2 SQIVND (reference sequence). V lost 4 bases to trimming and J lost 7 bases, with 23 bases between them. The CDR3 runs to 17 residues. CDR3 coding DNA: TGTGCCAGTAGTACTTCTACAGGGAAGGGTAGATACCAGCCCCAGCATTTT. Protein sequence: CASSTSTGKGRYQPQHF.

The V call is TRBV24-1, the J call TRBJ2-7; TRBD1 might be the D (6 bases). The CDR3 has 13 residues. V lost 7 bases and J lost 4, with 13 bases in between. The V gene's germline CDR1 is KGHDR and CDR2 SFDVKD. The CDR3 is CATRRTVEYEQYF. For the CDR3, the DNA is TGTGCCACCAGGAGGACAGTCGAATACGAGCAGTACTTC.

The chain uses TRBV20-1 and TRBJ2-7, with TRBD2 as a possible D gene (6 bases). The germline V gene encodes CDR1 DFQATT and CDR2 SNEGSKA (reference sequence). Between the trimmed V and J ends, which lost 3 bases and 11 bases, there was a span of 17 bases. This CDR3 is 12 amino acids long. The chain's CDR3 is CSASKVRREKYF. Written as DNA, the CDR3 is TGCAGTGCTAGTAAAGTAAGGAGGGAGAAGTACTTC.

The chain employs TRBV9 and TRBJ2-1; TRBD2 aligns across 8 bases. V lost 0 bases, J lost 2 bases, and 4 bases stayed unmatched. The CDR3 length is 16 residues. Germline V lookup: CDR1 SGDLS, CDR2 YYNGEE. The CDR3 nucleotides are TGTGCCAGCAGCGTAGGTACTAGCGGCACCTACAATGAGCAGTTCTTC. Its translation is CASSVGTSGTYNEQFF.

This clonotype was seen at least ten times. The V call is TRBV12-3 or TRBV12-4, the J call TRBJ1-1; D is unresolved. The CDR3 length is 15 residues. Trimming removed 4 bases at V and 7 bases at J, with 19 bases between. The CDR3 spells CASSSPIRRSDEAFF. CDR3 DNA: TGTGCCAGCAGTTCTCCAATCCGGCGGTCTGATGAAGCTTTCTTT.

The CDR3 DNA sequence: TGTGCCAGCAGTTCCAGGGGGTCCAATGAGCAGTTCTTC. Translated, it gives CASSSRGSNEQFF. The chain recombines TRBV12-3 or TRBV12-4 with TRBJ2-7; 7 nucleotides line up with TRBD1. With the DNA end fitting TRBJ2-1 better, the J assignment may be wrong. This CDR3 spans 13 amino acids.

The gene calls are TRBV11-3 and TRBJ2-2; possible D gene TRBD1, 7 bases. In germline, CDR1 is SGHNT, CDR2 YENEEA. This CDR3 spans 18 amino acids. Trimming cost V 3 bases and J 4 bases, with 21 bases left between them. As DNA, the CDR3 is TGTGCCAGCAGCTTTCCGAGCGGAGGACAGGAGGGCACCGGGGAGCTGTTTTTT. Its protein is CASSFPSGGQEGTGELFF. Full variable domain (outside the CDR3, taken from reference TRBV11-3 and TRBJ2-2): EAGVVQSPRYKIIEKKQPVAFWCNPISGHNTLYWYLQNLGQGPELLIRYENEEAVDDSQLPKDRFSAERLKGVDSTLKIQPAELGDSAVYLCASSFPSGGQEGTGELFFGEGSRLTVL.

This clonotype has at least ten counts. This chain uses TRBV12-3 or TRBV12-4 with TRBJ2-3; D not certain. V was trimmed by 5 bases and J by 2 bases, leaving 8 bases between them. The CDR3 runs 13 residues. This CDR3 reads CASSAHVTDTQYF. CDR3 bases: TGTGCCAGCAGTGCCCACGTCACAGATACGCAGTATTTT.

On this clonotype: The junction departs from the called germline gene at one end, perhaps through a read error. The chain carries TRBV20-1 and TRBJ2-1, with 10 nucleotides matching TRBD2. CDR3 length: 17 amino acids. Germline CDR1 reads DFQATT; CDR2 reads SNEGSKA (reference sequence). This chain's CDR3 is CSARDSGGRGIKNGQFF. For the CDR3, the DNA is TGCAGTGCTAGAGATAGCGGGGGGCGAGGTATAAAGAATGGGCAGTTCTTC.

The chain links TRBV11-3 to TRBJ1-5; no firm D call. The CDR3 contains 15 residues. Germline V gene lookup returns CDR1 SGHNT and CDR2 YENEEA. V lost 6 bases and J lost 6, with 18 bases in between. CDR3 loop: CASRLHGEAGQPQHF. CDR3 DNA: TGTGCCAGCAGGCTACACGGGGAGGCGGGTCAGCCCCAGCATTTT.

The chain joins TRBV6-5 to TRBJ2-2, with 7 bases fitting TRBD1. V lost 6 bases to trimming and J lost 3 bases; unmatched junction nucleotides: 7. This CDR3 has 15 amino acids. CDR1 and CDR2 from the germline V gene are MNHEY and SVGAGI. The CDR3 DNA sequence: TGTGCCAGCAGCCCAAAGGGACAGTACACCGGGGAGCTGTTTTTT. Its protein is CASSPKGQYTGELFF.

This clonotype has at least ten counts. The chain recombines TRBV4-3 with TRBJ1-2; D ambiguous. Trimming stripped 0 bases from V and 1 base from J, with 9 bases between. Germline V gene sequence: CDR1 LGHNA, CDR2 YSLEER. CDR3 length: 15 residues. As DNA, the CDR3 is TGCGCCAGCAGCCAAGATTACCAGGTTAACTATGGCTACACCTTC. As protein: CASSQDYQVNYGYTF.

As to this clonotype: At one boundary the junction diverges from the germline segment, which might be a read error. This sequence joins TRBV29-1 and TRBJ1-4, with D hard to call. The germline gives CDR1 SQVTM, CDR2 ANQGSEA. The CDR3 consists of 13 residues. CDR3 in amino acids: CSVEGQTGEKLLF. CDR3 coding DNA: TGCAGCGTTGAAGGGCAGACGGGTGAGAAACTGCTTTTT.

The rearrangement uses TRBV7-2 and TRBJ1-5; unclear D gene. Germline CDR1 reads SGHTA; CDR2 reads FQGNSA. The CDR3 consists of 13 residues. Trimming left V 6 bases short and J 1 base short, with 7 bases between. CDR3 region: CASSCNSNQPQHF. The CDR3 nucleotides read TGTGCCAGCAGTTGTAACAGCAATCAGCCCCAGCATTTT.

The chain is built from TRBV2 and TRBJ2-7, with 9 bases that match TRBD2. The J call could be wrong; TRBJ2-1 is a better fit for the DNA end. CDR3 length: 15 amino acids. Per the germline V gene, CDR1 is SNHLY and CDR2 is FYNNEI. CDR3 loop: CASSITSGPWREQFF. As DNA, the CDR3 is TGTGCCAGCAGTATAACTAGCGGGCCATGGAGAGAGCAGTTCTTC.

The chain uses TRBV15 and TRBJ1-2; possible D gene TRBD1, 6 bases. Trimming left V 9 bases short and J 8 bases short, with 22 bases between. The germline V gene has CDR1 LNHNV and CDR2 YYDKDF (reference sequence). The CDR3 consists of 14 residues. The CDR3 loop reads CATNDRSYGGGYTF. For the CDR3, the DNA is TGTGCCACGAATGACAGGTCATACGGCGGAGGCTACACCTTC.

The chain has TRBV5-5 and TRBJ1-5; 7 positions agree with TRBD1. The CDR3 runs to 16 residues. The trim removed 4 bases at V and 5 bases at J, leaving 12 bases unmatched. Germline V gene lookup returns CDR1 SGHKS and CDR2 YYEKEE (reference sequence). The CDR3 nucleotides are TGTGCCAGCAGCCTAACAGGGGACCCCGGCGATCAGCCCCAGCATTTT. It translates to CASSLTGDPGDQPQHF.

The rearrangement links TRBV25-1 to TRBJ1-1, with 10 bases lining up with TRBD1. The CDR3 runs 18 residues. Germline trimming cut 0 bases from V and 3 bases from J; bases unmatched to any gene: 10. Germline values: CDR1 MGHDK, CDR2 SYGVNS. CDR3: CASSEYWGTGESDTEAFF. The CDR3 DNA reads TGTGCCAGCAGTGAATATTGGGGGACAGGGGAGTCGGACACTGAAGCTTTCTTT.

The J gene is TRBJ2-7, the V gene TRBV10-3; a possible D gene is TRBD1 (5 bases). Germline V lookup: CDR1 ENHRY, CDR2 SYGVKD. The CDR3 has 14 amino acids. V lost 3 bases, J lost 6 bases, and 15 bases lay in between. Here the CDR3 DNA reads TGTGCCATCAGTGAATCCTACGACAGATCCGAGCAGTACTTC. Translating it yields CAISESYDRSEQYF.

This clonotype was seen at least ten times. The chain recombines TRBV12-3 or TRBV12-4 with TRBJ2-3; D may correspond to TRBD1 or TRBD2 (6 bases each). The CDR3 spans 16 residues. The ends were cut back, 5 bases at V and 6 bases at J, with 21 bases in the middle. Written as DNA, the CDR3 is TGTGCCAGCAGTCCGATAGGGGGGACGGGGTCGGATACGCAGTATTTT. Translated, it gives CASSPIGGTGSDTQYF.

Details on this clonotype: Possible read error: a much larger clone is one base away. This chain uses TRBV5-1 with TRBJ1-1; a weak D match, TRBD1 (5 bases). This CDR3 comprises 16 residues. Trimming removed 4 bases at V and 5 bases at J, with 21 bases between. Per germline, CDR1 SGHRS and CDR2 YFSETQ. The CDR3 DNA is TGCGCCAGCAGCCCGGGAGATTACAGGAGTGCTACTGAAGCTTTCTTT. Protein product: CASSPGDYRSATEAFF.

Regarding this clonotype: The junction departs from germline at one end; a sequencing error may be responsible. This sequence joins TRBV7-2 and TRBJ1-5; no reliable D call. Germline assignment: CDR1 SGHTA and CDR2 FQGNSA. The CDR3 totals 14 residues. CDR3 in DNA: TGTGCCAGCAGTCCGGCCCAGGCATTCCTCAATGAGCAGTTT. Translated: CASSPAQAFLNEQF.

In the case of this clonotype: This could be a read error, since a much larger clone is one nucleotide away. The chain recombines TRBV6-2 or TRBV6-3 with TRBJ1-2; D might be TRBD1 (5 bases). CDR1 is MNHEY, CDR2 SVGEGT, per germline. Between the trimmed V and J ends, which lost 10 bases and 1 base, there was a span of 16 bases. The CDR3 consists of 14 residues. CDR3 DNA: TGTGCCAACAGGCCCTGGACGGGTAACTATGGCTACACCTTC. Translated, it gives CANRPWTGNYGYTF.

The rearrangement uses TRBV7-3 and TRBJ2-1; 7 bases are a match to TRBD1. The trim removed 6 bases at V and 7 bases at J, leaving 9 bases unmatched. Germline V gives CDR1 SGHTA, CDR2 FQGTGA. This CDR3 comprises 14 residues. CDR3 sequence: CASRTGSVGNEQFF. CDR3 bases: TGTGCCAGCAGGACAGGGAGTGTCGGGAATGAGCAGTTCTTC. The full variable domain, in which reference TRBV7-3 and TRBJ2-1 provide the parts outside the CDR3, is GAGVSQTPSNKVTEKGKYVELRCDPISGHTALYWYRQSLGQGPEFLIYFQGTGAADDSGLPNDRFFAVRPEGSVSTLKIQRTERGDSAVYLCASRTGSVGNEQFFGPGTRLTVL.